This T cell receptor beta chain was captured by sequencing in a study of T cells in Graves' hyperthyroidism and ophthalmopathy. Diagnosing involved the use of clinical symptoms, serum thyroxine and TRAb, thyroid ultrasound and orbital computed tomography. This clonotype was recorded many times. The investigators amplified TCR beta CDR3 regions from RNA transcripts. Initially, a first-round RT-PCR of the TCR CDR3 employed the HTBI primer set. TCRdb fed the multiplex PCR reads into MiXCR, producing one record per CDR3 protein. The sample carries approximately 300,000 distinct CDR3 sequences, approximately 15% recorded once. Germline loops: CDR1 SGHNT, CDR2 YYREEE (reference sequence). The CDR3 spans 15 residues. V lost 2 bases and J 3 bases, leaving 12 bases between the germline ends.

The specimen was blood. V usage is TRBV5-4 and J usage is TRBJ2-1; D possibly uses TRBD1 or TRBD2 (5 bases each). This clonotype was obtained from a woman between 55 and 75 years old with Graves' ophthalmopathy. The CDR3 DNA reads TGTGCCAGCAGCTTCCCTGACAGCGGCTACAATGAGCAGTTCTTC. Its translation is CASSFPDSGYNEQFF.